Here is one T cell receptor beta chain with its context. The antigen is undetermined. This record belongs to a study of vaccination effects on CD4 cells after COVID-19. The protocol was immunoSEQ multiplex PCR, while the TCRdb copy is restricted to in-frame clones and leaves out a portion. Of around 24,000 clones detected, more than 70% appear once; the ten largest clones hold about 15%. Peptide-pool stimulation followed by sequencing identified expanded antigen-specific CD4+ clonotypes in the ViraFEST assay. After roughly 10 days in culture, the CD4+ T cells were isolated. The person had a PCR-confirmed SARS-CoV-2 infection during March to December 2020. Germline V gives CDR1 MDHEN, CDR2 SYDVKM. The CDR3 sequence is 15 residues long. V was clipped by 6 bases and J by 0 bases, with 15 bases between them.

The origin of this receptor is a human donor who had a prior SARS-CoV-2 infection. The chain is built from TRBV28 and TRBJ2-7; possible D gene TRBD2, 6 bases. This specimen was CD4+ T cells from PBMCs cultured with SARS-CoV-2 spike peptides, taken before COVID-19 vaccination. The CDR3 region has the DNA TGTGCCAGCAGGTCCGTGGGACTGGCCTCCTACGAGCAGTACTTC. Its protein product is CASRSVGLASYEQYF.